A selection of T cell receptor beta chains follows, all from one sample in a study of T cell responses to AZD1222 COVID-19 vaccine. Profiled with immunoSEQ multiplex PCR; TCRdb holds only in-frame clones, not every one. The table has tens of thousands of clones, just over 85% seen once. The sample in question was peripheral blood, obtained on day 0 of MenACWY control vaccination. These receptors all stem from an adult in good health. CDR3s include the opening cysteine and the closing phenylalanine or tryptophan. The order of the fields is CDR3 protein, CDR3 DNA, V gene, D gene, J gene, CDR3 length, clone size. A D gene is named only where the DNA matches it firmly. Clone size is not always given. Where it is, it says once, few, many or a class for expanded clones.

CDR3: CASSLDIYRADGYTF; DNA: TGCGCCAGCAGCTTGGACATATACAGGGCCGATGGCTACACCTTC; V: TRBV5-1; D: NA; J: TRBJ1-2; length: 15; size: NA
CDR3: CATSRDPGQAQGYTF; DNA: TGTGCCACCAGCAGAGACCCGGGGCAGGCACAGGGCTACACCTTC; V: TRBV15; D: NA; J: TRBJ1-2; length: 15; size: NA
CDR3: CASRADTSNYGYTF; DNA: TGTGCCAGCAGGGCGGACACTTCTAACTATGGCTACACCTTC; V: TRBV2; D: NA; J: TRBJ1-2; length: 14; size: NA
CDR3: CASSFSLAGGAGELFF; DNA: TGTGCCAGCAGTTTTAGCCTAGCGGGGGGGGCCGGGGAGCTGTTTTTT; V: TRBV27; D: TRBD2; J: TRBJ2-2; length: 16; size: NA
CDR3: CASSREGGTGDYGYTF; DNA: TGCGCCAGCAGCCGGGAAGGGGGGACAGGGGACTATGGCTACACCTTC; V: TRBV5-1; D: TRBD1; J: TRBJ1-2; length: 16; size: NA
CDR3: CASSREASGGMNTGELFF; DNA: TGTGCCAGCAGCCGAGAGGCTAGCGGGGGGATGAACACCGGGGAGCTGTTTTTT; V: TRBV7-8; D: TRBD2; J: TRBJ2-2; length: 18; size: NA
CDR3: CASSQERQGYNEQFF; DNA: TGTGCCAGCAGCCAAGAGAGGCAGGGGTACAATGAGCAGTTCTTC; V: TRBV3-1/TRBV3-2; D: NA; J: TRBJ2-1; length: 15; size: NA
CDR3: CASSSGTEAFF; DNA: TGTGCCAGCAGTTCTGGCACTGAAGCTTTCTTT; V: TRBV12-3/TRBV12-4; D: NA; J: TRBJ1-1; length: 11; size: NA
CDR3: CASSVDPGTVRQYF; DNA: TGTGCCAGCAGCGTAGACCCCGGGACGGTAAGGCAGTATTTT; V: TRBV9; D: NA; J: TRBJ2-3; length: 14; size: NA
CDR3: CASRPQDYNEQFF; DNA: TGTGCCAGCAGGCCCCAGGATTACAATGAGCAGTTCTTC; V: TRBV27; D: NA; J: TRBJ2-1; length: 13; size: NA
CDR3: CASSLDLGVGEQYF; DNA: TGTGCCAGCAGCTTAGATCTCGGGGTAGGCGAGCAGTACTTC; V: TRBV7-7; D: NA; J: TRBJ2-7; length: 14; size: NA
CDR3: CATSDSRGRVVQETQYF; DNA: TGTGCCACCAGTGATTCTCGGGGGAGGGTTGTACAAGAGACCCAGTACTTC; V: TRBV24-1; D: TRBD2; J: TRBJ2-5; length: 17; size: NA
CDR3: CASSSVLFGGAGNYGYTF; DNA: TGTGCCAGCAGCTCGGTATTGTTTGGGGGCGCGGGCAACTATGGCTACACCTTC; V: TRBV7-2; D: NA; J: TRBJ1-2; length: 18; size: NA
CDR3: CASSLTASGETQYF; DNA: TGTGCCAGCAGCTTAACGGCTAGCGGGGAGACCCAGTACTTC; V: TRBV7-3; D: TRBD2; J: TRBJ2-5; length: 14; size: NA
CDR3: CASSQDRTSGGIQETQYF; DNA: TGCGCCAGCAGCCAAGATCGGACTAGCGGGGGAATACAAGAGACCCAGTACTTC; V: TRBV4-1; D: TRBD2; J: TRBJ2-5; length: 18; size: NA
CDR3: CASSLAVGPNQPQHF; DNA: TGTGCCAGCAGCTTAGCGGTGGGTCCTAATCAGCCCCAGCATTTT; V: TRBV7-8; D: NA; J: TRBJ1-5; length: 15; size: NA
CDR3: CASSLGTGAYNEQFF; DNA: TGTGCCAGCAGCTTGGGGACAGGGGCCTACAATGAGCAGTTCTTC; V: TRBV5-4; D: TRBD1; J: TRBJ2-1; length: 15; size: NA
CDR3: CASGFGVSDTGELFF; DNA: TGTGCCAGCGGCTTTGGGGTTTCGGACACCGGGGAGCTGTTTTTT; V: TRBV5-5; D: NA; J: TRBJ2-2; length: 15; size: NA
CDR3: CASTEAGRTGELFF; DNA: TGTGCCAGCACCGAAGCGGGGCGCACCGGGGAGCTGTTTTTT; V: TRBV25-1; D: TRBD2; J: TRBJ2-2; length: 14; size: NA
CDR3: CASSGTGRGNTIYF; DNA: TGTGCCAGCAGTGGAACAGGTCGCGGAAACACCATATATTTT; V: TRBV25-1; D: NA; J: TRBJ1-3; length: 14; size: few
CDR3: CAWALGNEQFF; DNA: TGTGCCTGGGCGTTGGGCAATGAGCAGTTCTTC; V: TRBV30; D: NA; J: TRBJ2-1; length: 11; size: NA
CDR3: CASITGTGDGNEQFF; DNA: TGCGCCAGTATTACCGGGACAGGGGACGGCAATGAGCAGTTCTTC; V: TRBV5-1; D: TRBD1; J: TRBJ2-1; length: 15; size: NA
CDR3: CASSYRRLALETQYF; DNA: TGTGCCAGCAGTTACCGTCGACTAGCGTTAGAGACCCAGTACTTC; V: TRBV6-5; D: TRBD2; J: TRBJ2-5; length: 15; size: NA
CDR3: CAWSVDRGQPQHF; DNA: TGTGCCTGGAGTGTGGACAGGGGACAGCCCCAGCATTTT; V: TRBV30; D: TRBD1; J: TRBJ1-5; length: 13; size: NA
CDR3: CSVELGRDYGYTF; DNA: TGCAGCGTTGAGCTGGGGCGGGACTATGGCTACACCTTC; V: TRBV29-1; D: NA; J: TRBJ1-2; length: 13; size: NA
CDR3: CASSHFSGGVNEQFF; DNA: TGTGCCAGCAGCCACTTCAGCGGGGGAGTAAATGAGCAGTTCTTC; V: TRBV3-1/TRBV3-2; D: TRBD2; J: TRBJ2-1; length: 15; size: NA
CDR3: CASSISVNTEAFF; DNA: TGTGCCAGTAGTATATCAGTAAACACTGAAGCTTTCTTT; V: TRBV19; D: NA; J: TRBJ1-1; length: 13; size: NA
CDR3: CATYPGSTDTQYF; DNA: TGTGCCACCTACCCGGGGAGCACAGATACGCAGTATTTT; V: TRBV28; D: NA; J: TRBJ2-3; length: 13; size: NA
CDR3: CASSLDLAGLGREQYF; DNA: TGTGCCAGCAGCTTAGATCTAGCGGGCCTAGGGAGGGAGCAGTACTTC; V: TRBV7-9; D: TRBD2; J: TRBJ2-7; length: 16; size: NA
CDR3: CASSEHPGPYEQYF; DNA: TGTGCCAGCAGTGAACATCCGGGGCCGTACGAGCAGTACTTC; V: TRBV6-1; D: NA; J: TRBJ2-7; length: 14; size: NA
CDR3: CASSQRSGGKYGYTF; DNA: TGTGCCAGCAGCCAGAGGTCGGGGGGCAAATATGGCTACACCTTC; V: TRBV11-3; D: NA; J: TRBJ1-2; length: 15; size: NA
CDR3: CASSLPRVEGRNTEAFF; DNA: TGTGCCAGCAGCCTCCCGAGAGTTGAGGGGAGGAACACTGAAGCTTTCTTT; V: TRBV3-1/TRBV3-2; D: NA; J: TRBJ1-1; length: 17; size: NA
CDR3: CASRDQGAGKALHF; DNA: TGTGCCAGCAGGGACCAGGGGGCTGGTAAGGCCCTCCACTTT; V: TRBV2; D: TRBD1; J: TRBJ1-6; length: 14; size: NA
CDR3: CASTSLGGETQYF; DNA: TGTGCCAGCACCTCCCTGGGGGGAGAGACCCAGTACTTC; V: TRBV6-5; D: NA; J: TRBJ2-5; length: 13; size: NA
CDR3: CASGLQGSGNTIYF; DNA: TGTGCCAGTGGCTTACAGGGTTCTGGAAACACCATATATTTT; V: TRBV19; D: NA; J: TRBJ1-3; length: 14; size: NA
CDR3: CASSFLPSYEQYF; DNA: TGTGCCAGCAGTTTTTTACCTTCCTACGAGCAGTACTTC; V: TRBV12-3/TRBV12-4; D: NA; J: TRBJ2-7; length: 13; size: NA
CDR3: CAWSVRRTGGTEAFF; DNA: TGTGCCTGGAGTGTACGGCGGACAGGGGGAACTGAAGCTTTCTTT; V: TRBV30; D: TRBD1; J: TRBJ1-1; length: 15; size: few
CDR3: CASSPGLQNTEAFF; DNA: TGTGCCAGCAGCCCGGGGCTTCAGAACACTGAAGCTTTCTTT; V: TRBV7-2; D: NA; J: TRBJ1-1; length: 14; size: NA
CDR3: CASSYPGTDTQYF; DNA: TGTGCCAGCAGTTACCCTGGGACAGATACGCAGTATTTT; V: TRBV6-5; D: NA; J: TRBJ2-3; length: 13; size: NA
CDR3: CASSPDGNTEAFF; DNA: TGTGCCAGCAGCCCTGACGGGAACACTGAAGCTTTCTTT; V: TRBV11-1; D: NA; J: TRBJ1-1; length: 13; size: NA
CDR3: CASILGGVGGYTF; DNA: TGTGCCAGCATCCTGGGGGGGGTCGGAGGCTACACCTTC; V: TRBV12-3/TRBV12-4; D: NA; J: TRBJ1-2; length: 13; size: once
CDR3: CASSYTTVSPLHF; DNA: TGTGCCAGCAGTTATACGACAGTTTCACCCCTCCACTTT; V: TRBV7-2; D: NA; J: TRBJ1-6; length: 13; size: NA
CDR3: CASTHGTGFYEQYF; DNA: TGTGCCAGCACCCACGGGACAGGGTTCTACGAGCAGTACTTC; V: TRBV3-1/TRBV3-2; D: TRBD1; J: TRBJ2-7; length: 14; size: once
CDR3: CASSYGRGGTEAFF; DNA: TGTGCCAGCAGTTATGGACGGGGTGGCACTGAAGCTTTCTTT; V: TRBV6-5; D: NA; J: TRBJ1-1; length: 14; size: once
CDR3: CASSAQGGDNSPLHF; DNA: TGTGCCAGCAGTGCCCAGGGAGGCGATAATTCACCCCTCCACTTT; V: TRBV7-2; D: NA; J: TRBJ1-6; length: 15; size: NA
CDR3: CASSPNKGLAGGLQETQYF; DNA: TGTGCCAGCAGCCCTAATAAGGGACTAGCGGGGGGACTACAAGAGACCCAGTACTTC; V: TRBV3-1/TRBV3-2; D: TRBD2; J: TRBJ2-5; length: 19; size: NA
CDR3: CASSPRGNEENTIYF; DNA: TGTGCCAGTAGTCCTAGAGGGAATGAAGAAAACACCATATATTTT; V: TRBV19; D: NA; J: TRBJ1-3; length: 15; size: NA
CDR3: CASSYDAGGQPQHF; DNA: TGTGCCAGCAGTTACGATGCGGGTGGTCAGCCCCAGCATTTT; V: TRBV6-2/TRBV6-3; D: NA; J: TRBJ1-5; length: 14; size: NA
CDR3: CASSYVVSGGAETQYF; DNA: TGTGCCAGCAGTTACGTGGTTAGCGGGGGGGCGGAGACCCAGTACTTC; V: TRBV6-6; D: TRBD2; J: TRBJ2-5; length: 16; size: NA
CDR3: CASSLTSGGAGLQTQYF; DNA: TGTGCCAGCAGCCTGACTAGCGGGGGGGCCGGTTTGCAGACCCAGTACTTC; V: TRBV7-2; D: TRBD2; J: TRBJ2-5; length: 17; size: NA
CDR3: CSVEDRGRTEAFF; DNA: TGCAGCGTCGAGGACAGGGGGCGCACTGAAGCTTTCTTT; V: TRBV29-1; D: TRBD1; J: TRBJ1-1; length: 13; size: NA
CDR3: CASSQEKGSSGNTIYF; DNA: TGCGCCAGCAGCCAAGAGAAGGGATCGTCTGGAAACACCATATATTTT; V: TRBV4-1; D: NA; J: TRBJ1-3; length: 16; size: NA